These T cell receptor beta chains were read from a single sample in a study of naive and memory T cell subsets. From the UMI-ligation and nested PCR reads, TCRdb called clonotypes with MiXCR, one entry per CDR3 protein. This table has tens of thousands of distinct CDR3 sequences, about 11% appearing once. Sequences were derived from skin, sampled from a tuberculin skin test site. The receptors come from an adult in good health. Both conserved end residues are part of each CDR3. Fields, in order: D gene, clone size, J gene, V gene, CDR3 DNA, CDR3 protein. A D gene is named only where the DNA matches it firmly. Some rows mark clone size as missing; the rest say once, few, many or name a class of expanded clone.

>-|many|TRBJ2-1|TRBV20-1
TGCAGTGCTAGAGACTCAAGGGACCCCTACAATGAGCAGTTCTTC
CSARDSRDPYNEQFF
>-|-|TRBJ1-1|TRBV15
TGTGCCACCAGCAGAGGGGACACAGGGAACACTGAAGCTTTCTTT
CATSRGDTGNTEAFF
>-|many|TRBJ1-1|TRBV7-9
TGTGCCAGCAGTTCACAGGGCCCTAGGGGGGCTTTCTTT
CASSSQGPRGAFF
>TRBD1|many|TRBJ2-1|TRBV20-1
TGCAGTGCTAGAGGTCCGGGACAGAGGGGTATGGGTGAGCAGTTCTTC
CSARGPGQRGMGEQFF
>TRBD2|many|TRBJ2-1|TRBV2
TGTGCCAGCAGAATAGCGGGGGGAGAGACTCAGTTCTTC
CASRIAGGETQFF
>TRBD1|-|TRBJ1-3|TRBV6-1
TGTGCCAGCAGGACTACAGGGGGTGGAAACACCATATATTTT
CASRTTGGGNTIYF
>-|-|TRBJ1-1|TRBV7-2
TGTGCCAGCAGCTTAACAGGAGGGCTCCCTGAAGCTTTCTTT
CASSLTGGLPEAFF
>TRBD2|many|TRBJ2-1|TRBV9
TGTGCCAGCAGCACGCGAGTGACACCGCGGGGACTAGCTGGCTACAATGAGCAGTTCTTC
CASSTRVTPRGLAGYNEQFF
>TRBD2|many|TRBJ2-1|TRBV28
TGTGCCAGCAGAGCAACTAGCGGGAAGCAGTTCTTC
CASRATSGKQFF
>-|few|TRBJ1-5|TRBV9
TGTGCCAGTCAACGCAATCAGCCCCAGCATTTT
CASQRNQPQHF
>TRBD1|many|TRBJ1-1|TRBV20-1
TGCAGTGCTAGGACAGGGGACACTGAAGCTTTCTTT
CSARTGDTEAFF
>-|-|TRBJ2-5|TRBV28
TGTGCCAGCAGTGTCGGGGTCGAAGAGACCCAGTACTTC
CASSVGVEETQYF
>TRBD2|-|TRBJ2-1|TRBV20-1
TGCAGTGCTAGAGGATTACGACTAGCGGGAGGACGTGAGCAGTTCTTC
CSARGLRLAGGREQFF
>-|medium-sized|TRBJ1-4|TRBV12-5
TGTGCTAGTGGTCCCCAGGGGAACACTAATGAAAAACTGTTTTTT
CASGPQGNTNEKLFF
>-|many|TRBJ2-1|TRBV20-1
TGCAGTGCTACCCGGACTGACAATGAGCAGTTCTTC
CSATRTDNEQFF
>-|many|TRBJ2-5|TRBV29-1
TGCAGCGCCCCCGAACCCCCTGAACAAGAGACCCAGTACTTC
CSAPEPPEQETQYF
>-|many|TRBJ1-6|TRBV4-1
TGCGCCAGCAGCCAAGATCTGTTTGGGATAGCTAGGTCACGTTCACCCCTCCACTTT
CASSQDLFGIARSRSPLHF
>-|many|TRBJ1-2|TRBV3-1
TGTGCCAGCAGCCCCTTTTATGGCTACACCTTC
CASSPFYGYTF
>-|many|TRBJ2-2|TRBV5-1
TGCGCCAGCAGAAATCCTCTGAACACCGGGGAGCTGTTTTTT
CASRNPLNTGELFF
>-|-|TRBJ2-1|TRBV19
TGTGCCAGTAGTATAACGGGAGAACGCCATGAGCAGTTCTTC
CASSITGERHEQFF
>-|few|TRBJ1-2|TRBV3-1
TGTGCCAGCAGCCAAGATCCGAACAGGGCATCCCCGGACTATGGCTACACCTTC
CASSQDPNRASPDYGYTF
>-|few|TRBJ1-3|TRBV27
TGTGCCAGCAGTTTCGGGGGCTCTGGAAACACCATATATTTT
CASSFGGSGNTIYF
>-|many|TRBJ2-2|TRBV5-1
TGCGCCAGCAGCTTGGTTACAGGGTCGTACACCGGGGAGCTGTTTTTT
CASSLVTGSYTGELFF
>TRBD1|many|TRBJ1-1|TRBV18
TGTGCCAGCTCGCCGGGACAGGGGAGAATGAGCACTGAAGCTTTCTTT
CASSPGQGRMSTEAFF
>-|many|TRBJ2-1|TRBV3-1
TGTGCCAGCAGCCAACATAGCAGTGTGGCCTACAATGAGCAGTTCTTC
CASSQHSSVAYNEQFF
>-|few|TRBJ2-3|TRBV11-2
TGTGCCAGCAGCTTAAGGCAGACGTCAGATACGCAGTATTTT
CASSLRQTSDTQYF
>-|few|TRBJ1-1|TRBV7-9
TGTGCCAGCAGCTCCCAGGGATTTAACACTGAAGCTTTCTTT
CASSSQGFNTEAFF
>TRBD1|many|TRBJ2-7|TRBV13
TGTGCCAGCAGCTTAACAGGGGCGGCCTACGAGCAGTACTTC
CASSLTGAAYEQYF
>-|once|TRBJ1-6|TRBV3-1
TGTGCCAGCAGCCAACTATCGTTCGCAGGGTCCTATAATTCACCCCTCCACTTT
CASSQLSFAGSYNSPLHF
>TRBD1|many|TRBJ2-7|TRBV27
TGTGCCAGCAGACGAACCTTACGACAGGGGGCGCAGCACGAGCAGTACTTC
CASRRTLRQGAQHEQYF
>TRBD1|many|TRBJ2-7|TRBV28
TGTGCCAGCACCGGCCCGGGACAGGGATTCTACGAGCAGTACTTC
CASTGPGQGFYEQYF
>-|many|TRBJ1-2|TRBV7-9
TGTGCCAGCAGCTTAAACCTGGATCACTACTATGGCTACACCTTC
CASSLNLDHYYGYTF
>-|-|TRBJ2-3|TRBV24-1
TGTGCCACCAGTGATCGCGGCGGTTCCACAGATACGCAGTATTTT
CATSDRGGSTDTQYF
>-|many|TRBJ2-7|TRBV27
TGTGCCAGCAGTTTGAAGGGGCAGGGAGCCTACGAGCAGTACTTC
CASSLKGQGAYEQYF
>-|-|TRBJ1-1|TRBV28
TGTGCCAGCAAAATGGTAGGCCTGAACACTGAAGCTTTCTTT
CASKMVGLNTEAFF
>-|many|TRBJ2-6|TRBV28
TGTGCCAGCAGTTTAGAGGATTTGTGGACCGCGGGGGCCAACGTCCTGACTTTC
CASSLEDLWTAGANVLTF
>-|many|TRBJ2-2|TRBV27
TGTGCCAGCAGTTTTAAGGGTGGATTGGCCGGGGAGCTGTTTTTT
CASSFKGGLAGELFF
>-|few|TRBJ2-5|TRBV3-1
TGTGCCAGCAGCCGGAGGGCCGCAGAGACCCAGTACTTC
CASSRRAAETQYF
>-|few|TRBJ2-1|TRBV29-1
TGCAGCGTTGACGTGCAGGGTTCCTACAATGAGCAGTTCTTC
CSVDVQGSYNEQFF
>-|few|TRBJ2-1|TRBV7-2
TGTGCCAGCAGCCCACTCATCCATACAATTGATGAGCAGTTCTTC
CASSPLIHTIDEQFF
>-|few|TRBJ1-5|TRBV12-3/TRBV12-4
TGTGCCAGCAGGGCGGTGGGCAATCAGCCCCAGCATTTT
CASRAVGNQPQHF
>-|-|TRBJ1-1|TRBV7-9
TGTGCCAGCAGCATGTGGGAGGGTGTTAGTCTAACTGAAGCTTTCTTT
CASSMWEGVSLTEAFF
>-|many|TRBJ2-2|TRBV19
TGTGCCAGTAGGAGGCTTAGACAGGACTACGGGGAGCTGTTTTTT
CASRRLRQDYGELFF
>-|many|TRBJ2-5|TRBV13
TGTGCCAGCAGCTTAGGTACTCAAGAGACCCAGTACTTC
CASSLGTQETQYF